This T cell receptor (beta chain) was identified in a study of beta chain features in type 1 diabetes. The study's findings and limits: A pattern of fewer insertions and more deletions at VDJ junctions was seen in type 1 diabetes patients. Using cDNA template may skew counts toward highly expressing activated cells. Researchers report that Type 1 diabetes patients had moderately but significantly shorter TCRB CDR3s across all four CD4+ subsets.

Details on this clone: Its cognate antigen is unknown.

cDNA synthesis used the whole RNA isolate, giving expressed TCRB sequences. TCRdb's table, derived via immunoSEQ multiplex PCR, lists solely in-frame clones and lacks some. Found here are approximately 600,000 clones, approximately 13% of them singletons; the top ten hold 0.095% to 0.15%. Sequencing was done on a sample of naive CD4+ T cells from blood. The origin of this receptor is a man younger than 40 with type 1 diabetes.

The chain's CDR3 is CASRGPGVGMETQYF. The CDR3 DNA reads as TGTGCCAGCAGGGGACCGGGCGTGGGCATGGAGACCCAGTACTTC. The gene calls are TRBV6-1 and TRBJ2-5; D might be TRBD1 or TRBD2, each matching 5 bases. V was trimmed by 6 bases and J by 5 bases, leaving 19 bases between them. The V gene's germline CDR1 is MNHNS and CDR2 SASEGT. The CDR3 has 15 residues.